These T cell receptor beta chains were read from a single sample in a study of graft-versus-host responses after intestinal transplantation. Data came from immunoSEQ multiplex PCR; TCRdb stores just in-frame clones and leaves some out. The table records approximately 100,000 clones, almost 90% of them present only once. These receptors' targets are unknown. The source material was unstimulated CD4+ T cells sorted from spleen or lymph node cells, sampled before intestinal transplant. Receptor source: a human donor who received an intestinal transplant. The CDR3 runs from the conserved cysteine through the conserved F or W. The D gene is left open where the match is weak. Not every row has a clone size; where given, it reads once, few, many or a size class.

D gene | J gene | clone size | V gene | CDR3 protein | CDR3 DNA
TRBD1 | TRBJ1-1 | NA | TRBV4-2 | CASSQDSGGIGFNTEAFF | TGTGCCAGCAGCCAAGATTCAGGGGGCATCGGATTCAACACTGAAGCTTTCTTT
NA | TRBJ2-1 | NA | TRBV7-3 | CASSFGMGSYNEQFF | TGTGCCAGCAGCTTTGGGATGGGGAGTTACAATGAGCAGTTCTTC
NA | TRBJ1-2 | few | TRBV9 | CASRQGQYGYTF | TGTGCCAGCAGGCAGGGGCAGTATGGCTACACCTTC
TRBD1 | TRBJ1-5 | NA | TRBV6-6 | CASRGQGHQPQHF | TGTGCCAGCAGGGGACAGGGCCATCAGCCCCAGCATTTT
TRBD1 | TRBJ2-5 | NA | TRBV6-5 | CASSPDRDGTQYF | TGTGCCAGCAGTCCGGACAGGGACGGGACCCAGTACTTC
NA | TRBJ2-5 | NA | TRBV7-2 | CASSLGPTRFETQYF | TGTGCCAGCAGCTTAGGGCCAACTAGGTTTGAGACCCAGTACTTC
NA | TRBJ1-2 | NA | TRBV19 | CASSIRAGWDYGYTF | TGTGCCAGTAGTATACGGGCAGGGTGGGACTATGGCTACACCTTC
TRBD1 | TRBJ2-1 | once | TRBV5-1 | CASSYEGTDHNEQFF | TGCGCCAGCAGCTACGAAGGGACAGACCACAATGAGCAGTTCTTC
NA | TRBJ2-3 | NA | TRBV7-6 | CASSLVGGWGDPDTQYF | TGTGCCAGCAGCTTAGTAGGCGGCTGGGGGGATCCAGATACGCAGTATTTT
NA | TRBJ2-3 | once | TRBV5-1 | CASRNQGGADTQYF | TGCGCCAGCCGTAACCAGGGAGGCGCAGATACGCAGTATTTT
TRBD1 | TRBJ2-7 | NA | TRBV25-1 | CASSRQGGSYEQYF | TGTGCCAGCTCCCGACAGGGGGGGTCCTACGAGCAGTACTTC
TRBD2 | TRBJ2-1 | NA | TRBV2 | CASRETSGGGEQFF | TGTGCCAGCCGAGAAACTAGCGGGGGAGGCGAGCAGTTCTTC
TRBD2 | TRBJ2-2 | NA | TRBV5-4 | CASSMGLAGTGELFF | TGTGCCAGCAGCATGGGACTAGCGGGGACCGGGGAGCTGTTTTTT
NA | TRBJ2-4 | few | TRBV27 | CASSLSGRAKNIQYF | TGTGCCAGCAGTTTATCGGGGAGGGCCAAAAACATTCAGTACTTC
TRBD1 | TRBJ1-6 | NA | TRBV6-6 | CASSPRQGNSPLHF | TGTGCCAGCAGTCCCCGACAGGGGAATTCACCCCTCCACTTT
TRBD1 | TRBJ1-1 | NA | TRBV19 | CASRTDRGDTEAFF | TGTGCCAGTAGGACTGACAGGGGGGACACTGAAGCTTTCTTT
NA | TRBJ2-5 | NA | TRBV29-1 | CSVGRLEETQYF | TGCAGCGTTGGCCGACTCGAAGAGACCCAGTACTTC
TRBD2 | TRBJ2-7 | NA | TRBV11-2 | CASSSGLVYEQYF | TGTGCCAGCAGCTCTGGACTAGTATACGAGCAGTACTTC
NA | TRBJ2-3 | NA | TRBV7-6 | CASSLGGVADTQYF | TGTGCCAGCAGCTTAGGCGGGGTTGCGGATACGCAGTATTTT
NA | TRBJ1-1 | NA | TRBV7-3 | CASSSGQTRNTEAFF | TGTGCCAGCAGCTCGGGACAAACAAGGAACACTGAAGCTTTCTTT
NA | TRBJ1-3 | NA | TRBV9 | CASTPTYSGGGGNTIYF | TGTGCCAGCACCCCGACCTACAGTGGGGGGGGCGGAAACACCATATATTTT